This T cell receptor beta chain comes out of a study of monozygotic twins with inflammatory bowel disease (dated by TCRdb to about 2019). Study-level background: A total of roughly 28 monozygotic twin pairs were included in the full study, comprising nine German pairs (four IBD-concordant, five IBD-discordant) and 19 IBD-discordant Danish pairs. The search for disease-associated traits relied mainly on comparing IBD patients with their genetically identical healthy co-twins within discordant pairs. Each individual had, on average, about 151 000 unique TCRalpha sequences and 181 000 unique TCRbeta sequences available for analysis. The full study reports these points: Because patients were on differing immunosuppressive treatments, the repertoires may have picked up extra background noise and inter-individual variability. Repertoire similarity did not differ between concordant and discordant twins, which could be due to limited statistical power. IBD patients shared fewer clonotypes with other individuals than healthy twins did, most markedly in patients showing signs of disease activity. Different T cell subtypes could not be distinguished in the analysis. The results gave no support for a single strong signal or clonotype linked to IBD. IBD patients had lower TCRbeta repertoire diversity, measured by the inverse Simpson index, than their healthy co-twins.

To note about this clonotype: Its antigen has not been determined.

Libraries were made using 5' RACE. For each TCR library, around 3,800 ng of total RNA was used. For each sample, cDNA was synthesized in eight separate reactions using SMARTScribe reverse transcriptase. During cDNA synthesis, unique molecular identifiers containing a 6-nucleotide sample barcode were introduced by template switching. TCRalpha and TCRbeta cDNA was amplified by two nested PCRs of about 15 and 9 cycles, with bead purification after each PCR. Before amplification, the cDNA was treated with uracil DNA-glycosylase and purified using the QIAquick PCR purification kit. The second PCR added Illumina TruSeq-compatible adapters along with sample-specific barcodes. TapeStation and Qubit were used to check library quality and concentration, and about 5 ng of each library was pooled. Sequencing of pooled libraries was carried out on an Illumina HiSeq2500 single-index Rapid Run using 2 x 100 bp reads and custom sequencing primers. As for the original processing: PCR and sequencing errors were corrected by UMI-based consensus assembly using MiGEC version 1.2.6. MiXCR version 2.1.1 was used to carry out V(D)J alignment, clonotype assembly and CDR3 extraction. Gene usage, clonotype sharing and MAIT/NKT TCR abundance were normalised by analysing the top 1000, 10 000 and 20 000 clonotypes per sample. Diversity was computed as the inverse Simpson index with the vegan R package after downsampling to 27 000 UMIs. Paired Mann-Whitney U tests were applied to discordant twin pairs, with Benjamini-Hochberg correction for multiple testing. Through TCRdb reprocessing, the reads give one entry per CDR3 protein sequence; DNA is omitted. TCRdb assigned the V and J calls; the authors' analysis was not used. The sample table includes about 160,000 distinct CDR3 sequences. Of the sample, about 2.7% falls within the top ten clones.

Taken from the germline V gene, the CDR1 and CDR2 loops are MDHEN and SYDVKM. The CDR3 runs 16 amino acids, cysteine and phenylalanine included. No DNA is given. A roughly 2.7 ml peripheral blood sample was drawn into PAXgene tubes per donor and stored at -80°C. Total RNA was isolated from whole blood with the PAXgene blood miRNA kit on an automated QIAcube, without T cell sorting. Peripheral blood from monozygotic twin pairs who were concordant or discordant for inflammatory bowel disease underwent deep TCRalpha and TCRbeta repertoire profiling using unique molecular barcoding. Smoking habits were recorded for all twin pairs, with individuals classified as current, former or never smokers.

The chain uses TRBV28 and TRBJ1-1; with no DNA, the TCRdb D assignment of TRBD1 cannot be verified. Sequencing was done on a sample of blood. This receptor was identified in a human donor with ulcerative colitis or Crohn's disease, or a healthy co-twin of an affected twin (not recorded which). The CDR3 protein: CASSLFVGGADTEAFF.